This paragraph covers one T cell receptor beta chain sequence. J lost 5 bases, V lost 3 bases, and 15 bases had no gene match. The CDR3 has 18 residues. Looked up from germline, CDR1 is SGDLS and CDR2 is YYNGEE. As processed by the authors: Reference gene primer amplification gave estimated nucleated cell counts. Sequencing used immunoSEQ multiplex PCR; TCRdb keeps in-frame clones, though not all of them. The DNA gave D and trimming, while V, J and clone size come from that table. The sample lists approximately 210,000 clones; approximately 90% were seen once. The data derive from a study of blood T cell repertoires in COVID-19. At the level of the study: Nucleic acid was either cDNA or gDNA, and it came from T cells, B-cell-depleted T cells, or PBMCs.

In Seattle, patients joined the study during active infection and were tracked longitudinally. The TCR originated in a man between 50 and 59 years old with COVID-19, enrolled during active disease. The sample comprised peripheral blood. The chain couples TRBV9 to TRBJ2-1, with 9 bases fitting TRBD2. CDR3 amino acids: CASSASRRVTSGHNEQFF. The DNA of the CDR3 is TGTGCCAGCAGCGCTAGTCGGAGGGTGACTAGCGGACACAATGAGCAGTTCTTC.